The T cell receptor beta chain described here comes from a study of blood T cell repertoires in COVID-19. Study-level information: PBMCs, B-cell-depleted T cells, or T cells were the source of the cDNA or gDNA that made up the material.

In the original processing: Estimates of nucleated cell counts were drawn from the amplification of reference gene primers. Using immunoSEQ multiplex PCR, the repertoire was profiled, and TCRdb retains in-frame clones only, with some absent. D and trimming come from the DNA, and the V and J calls and clone size come from that table. This table holds 80,000 to 100,000 clones, about 90% found once. The CDR3 consists of 14 residues. V shed 5 bases, J shed 5 bases, and the junction held 6 bases outside the gene matches. CDR1 is LNHDA, CDR2 SQIVND, per germline (reference sequence). The chain carries TRBV19 and TRBJ2-5; 9 nucleotides agree with TRBD1. Sequenced material: peripheral blood. This receptor was identified in a human donor with active COVID-19. The donor label of this sample is uncertain. This CDR3 reads CASSLTGGWETQYF. The CDR3 DNA sequence: TGTGCCAGTAGTCTGACAGGGGGTTGGGAGACCCAGTACTTC.